This record looks at one T cell receptor (beta chain) sequence and its context. This sample was included in a study of Ad26.COV2.S vaccination and SARS-CoV-2 variants. For the study at large: Once, or twice with 56 days between doses, Ad26.COV2.S was given intramuscularly.

CDR1 is DFQATT and CDR2 is SNEGSKA in the germline V gene (reference sequence). After removal of 3 bases from V and 4 bases from J, the junction contained 2 bases not matched to a gene. The CDR3 loop spans 12 amino acids. Documented treatment: over 15 received Ad26.COV2.S at low or high dose, single or two shots; several received placebo; per-sample allocation not given. Material that was analyzed had been drawn on day 63 after the first vaccine or placebo injection. Clones were read by immunoSEQ multiplex PCR, and TCRdb kept only the in-frame ones, dropping some. The sample contains about 460,000 clones, roughly nine tenths of which appear only once.

This specimen was peripheral blood, taken in a trial of Ad26.COV2.S vaccine versus placebo. V and J are TRBV20-1 and TRBJ1-2, with 7 positions matching TRBD1. This TCR was recovered from a person aged 18 to 59 who received the Ad26.COV2.S COVID-19 vaccine or a placebo. CDR3 DNA: TGCAGTGCTAGTACAGGGGCCTATGGCTACACCTTC. Protein sequence: CSASTGAYGYTF.